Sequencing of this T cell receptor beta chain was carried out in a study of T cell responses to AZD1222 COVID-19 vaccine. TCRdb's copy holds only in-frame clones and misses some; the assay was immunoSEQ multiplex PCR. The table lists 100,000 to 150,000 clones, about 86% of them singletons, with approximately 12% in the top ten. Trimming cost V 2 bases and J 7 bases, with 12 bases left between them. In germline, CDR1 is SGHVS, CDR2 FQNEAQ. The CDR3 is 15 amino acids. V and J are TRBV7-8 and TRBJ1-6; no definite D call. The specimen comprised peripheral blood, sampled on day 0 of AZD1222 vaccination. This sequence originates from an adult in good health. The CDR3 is CASSLTQISNSPLHF. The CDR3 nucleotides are TGTGCCAGCAGCTTAACGCAGATCAGCAATTCACCCCTCCACTTT.